Shown below are 27 T cell receptor beta chains from a single sample sequenced in a study of blood T cell repertoires in COVID-19. Data came from immunoSEQ multiplex PCR; TCRdb stores just in-frame clones and leaves some out. The sample includes about 120,000 clones, more than 65% of them seen just once. Sequencing used peripheral blood. These receptor sequences come from a middle-aged man with acute or convalescent COVID-19.

The chain carries TRBV6-5 and TRBJ1-2, with D possibly TRBD1 on 6 matching bases. Germline CDR1 MNHEY, CDR2 SVGAGI. V was trimmed by 3 bases and J by 2 bases, leaving 13 bases between them. The CDR3 is 15 residues long. The CDR3 here is CASSYAFRGNYGYTF. In DNA form, the CDR3 reads TGTGCCAGCAGTTATGCGTTCAGGGGCAACTATGGCTACACCTTC.

The DNA for the CDR3 is TGCGCCAGCAGCTTGGACAGGGCGAACTACGAGCAGTACTTC. It encodes CASSLDRANYEQYF. The chain links TRBV5-1 to TRBJ2-7; D perhaps matches TRBD1 (6 bases). The V end was cut by 0 bases, the J end by 3 bases, with 10 bases between. Germline V gives CDR1 SGHRS, CDR2 YFSETQ. The CDR3 spans 14 residues.

The gene calls are TRBV28 and TRBJ2-7; the match to TRBD1 covers 7 bases. Germline V CDR1 and CDR2: MDHEN, SYDVKM. The length of the CDR3 is 12 residues. Unmatched junction bases numbered 7, after V lost 10 bases and J lost 4 bases. The DNA of the CDR3 is TGTGCCATACAGGGGTTGCGGTACGAGCAGTACTTC. Protein: CAIQGLRYEQYF.

CDR3 region: CASSAAAANYGYTF. As DNA, the CDR3 is TGTGCCAGCAGCGCTGCCGCAGCTAACTATGGCTACACCTTC. The chain links TRBV5-6 to TRBJ1-2; D is unresolved. The CDR3 sequence is 14 residues long. V dropped 4 bases and J dropped 0 bases, with 10 bases sitting between them. The germline V gene has CDR1 SGHDT and CDR2 YYEEEE. The complete variable domain, with remaining parts taken from reference TRBV5-6 and TRBJ1-2, reads DAGVTQSPTHLIKTRGQQVTLRCSPKSGHDTVSWYQQALGQGPQFIFQYYEEEERQRGNFPDRFSGHQFPNYSSELNVNALLLGDSALYLCASSAAAANYGYTFGSGTRLTVV.

The V and J genes are TRBV4-1 and TRBJ1-6, with a possible D match to TRBD1 (5 bases). V dropped 4 bases and J dropped 5 bases, with 12 bases sitting between them. This CDR3 spans 15 amino acids. Per germline, CDR1 MGHRA and CDR2 YSYEKL. CDR3 sequence (DNA): TGCGCCAGCAGCCGCGGGGGGACGGATAATTCACCCCTCCACTTT. Its protein is CASSRGGTDNSPLHF.

This clone was seen a few times. The rearrangement links TRBV18 to TRBJ1-1, with D hard to call. V gave up 2 bases and J gave up 1 base, with 11 bases separating them. The CDR3 has 15 amino acids. In germline, CDR1 is KGHSH, CDR2 LQKENI. CDR3: CASSPTSGQNTEAFF. CDR3 coding DNA: TGTGCCAGCTCACCAACCTCAGGTCAGAACACTGAAGCTTTCTTT.

This sequence joins TRBV28 and TRBJ2-7; D is perhaps TRBD2 (6 bases). V was clipped by 6 bases and J by 4 bases, with 7 bases between them. The V gene's germline CDR1 is MDHEN and CDR2 SYDVKM. The CDR3 runs 11 residues. This chain's CDR3 is CASRGTYEQYF. CDR3 nucleotides: TGTGCCAGCAGGGGGACTTACGAGCAGTACTTC.

This clone was observed once. The genes are TRBV5-5 and TRBJ1-2; 10 bases are shared with TRBD1. The CDR3 extends over 16 amino acids. The germline CDR1 and CDR2 sequences are SGHKS and YYEKEE (reference sequence). J gave up 0 bases and V 0 bases, and 2 bases lay outside the gene matches. The CDR3 region is CASSLGQGASNYGYTF. Here the CDR3 DNA reads TGTGCCAGCAGCTTGGGACAGGGGGCGTCTAACTATGGCTACACCTTC.

The chain combines TRBV7-2 with TRBJ1-2, with D perhaps TRBD1 (6 bases). V was trimmed by 4 bases and J by 7 bases, leaving 16 bases between them. The germline V gene has CDR1 SGHTA and CDR2 FQGNSA. The CDR3 contains 14 residues. The CDR3 loop reads CASSSQPQTGGYTF. DNA of the CDR3: TGTGCCAGCAGCTCACAACCTCAGACAGGTGGCTACACCTTC.

The chain carries TRBV5-1 and TRBJ2-1; 10 bases align to TRBD1. CDR1 is SGHRS, CDR2 YFSETQ, per germline. The ends lost 4 bases at V and 4 bases at J; junction bases unmatched: 8. This CDR3 spans 16 amino acids. CDR3 residues: CASSQDRTGGYNEQFF. The CDR3 DNA reads TGCGCCAGCAGCCAGGACCGGACAGGGGGTTACAATGAGCAGTTCTTC.

The genes are TRBV5-1 and TRBJ2-3; 7 nucleotides agree with TRBD1. The trim removed 6 bases at V and 2 bases at J, leaving 15 bases unmatched. The length of the CDR3 is 17 residues. Looked up from germline, CDR1 is SGHRS and CDR2 is YFSETQ. The CDR3 DNA is TGCGCCAGCAAGAGGAGTCCGGACAGGATTAACACAGATACGCAGTATTTT. It specifies CASKRSPDRINTDTQYF.

This clone was seen a few times. This CDR3 reads CASSLRFSTSMNTEAFF. CDR3 sequence (DNA): TGCGCCAGCAGCTTGAGGTTTTCGACAAGCATGAACACTGAAGCTTTCTTT. This chain connects TRBV5-1 to TRBJ1-1; D is unresolved. The germline V and J ends were trimmed by 1 base and 0 bases, with 16 bases remaining between them. The length of the CDR3 is 17 residues. Per the germline V gene, CDR1 is SGHRS and CDR2 is YFSETQ.

The rearrangement joins TRBV19 to TRBJ2-1; TRBD1 might be the D (5 bases). The CDR3 consists of 12 residues. The V end was cut by 1 base, the J end by 11 bases, with 9 bases between. From germline, CDR1 is LNHDA and CDR2 SQIVND (reference sequence). For the CDR3, the DNA is TGTGCCAGTAGTATAGTTGGGGCTCAGCAGTTCTTC. It specifies CASSIVGAQQFF.

The chain combines TRBV5-1 with TRBJ1-5; D gene ambiguous. Germline V CDR1 and CDR2: SGHRS, YFSETQ. CDR3 length equals 13 residues. The V end was cut by 4 bases, the J end by 5 bases, with 10 bases between. CDR3 DNA: TGCGCCAGCAGCCCGGACGGGGATCAGCCCCAGCATTTT. It codes for CASSPDGDQPQHF.

The chain uses TRBV6-4 and TRBJ1-4, with D perhaps matching TRBD1 (5 bases). This CDR3 is 15 amino acids long. Germline CDR1 and CDR2: MRHNA and SNTAGT. Trimming shortened V by 6 bases and J by 8 bases, and 19 bases separated the two germline ends. The CDR3 DNA reads as TGTGCCAGCAGCCCGACTAGAGGGGCTCAGGAAAAACTGTTTTTT. Residues: CASSPTRGAQEKLFF.

The rearrangement joins TRBV6-5 to TRBJ1-2; D is unresolved. Germline-derived CDR1 and CDR2 are MNHEY and SVGAGI. Trimming left V 0 bases short and J 3 bases short, with 11 bases between. CDR3 length: 15 amino acids. The CDR3 region has the DNA TGTGCCAGCAGTTACTCGAGGCAGTTATACTATGGCTACACCTTC. This sequence encodes CASSYSRQLYYGYTF.

The J gene is TRBJ1-2, the V gene TRBV3-1 (or the pseudogene TRBV3-2); D is undetermined. V was shortened by 4 bases and J by 7 bases, with 16 bases between the two germline ends. The length of the CDR3 is 14 residues. Germline CDR1 is LGHDT and CDR2 is YNNKEL (reference sequence). The CDR3 protein is CASSPLVREAGYTF. The CDR3 bases are TGTGCCAGCAGCCCCCTTGTGAGGGAGGCTGGCTACACCTTC.

The chain links TRBV5-1 to TRBJ1-6; D is unresolved. The V end lost 0 bases, the J end lost 7 bases, and 14 bases lay between the germline ends. The V gene's germline CDR1 is SGHRS and CDR2 YFSETQ. CDR3 length: 16 amino acids. CDR3 nucleotides: TGCGCCAGCAGCTTGGCAGGCGGGGAAGGAAATTCACCCCTCCACTTT. Translating gives CASSLAGGEGNSPLHF.

The rearrangement links TRBV24-1 to TRBJ1-2; 12 bases map to TRBD1. V shed 5 bases, J shed 7 bases, and the junction held 4 bases outside the gene matches. The germline V gene has CDR1 KGHDR and CDR2 SFDVKD. The CDR3 spans 14 residues. The CDR3 sequence is CATSAPGQGAGYTF. Written as DNA, the CDR3 is TGTGCCACCAGTGCCCCGGGACAGGGGGCTGGCTACACCTTC.

The sample holds one count of this clone. The chain recombines TRBV24-1 with TRBJ1-2; 11 positions agree with TRBD1. The CDR3 is 18 residues long. The V segment lost 4 bases and the J segment 4 bases; nucleotides outside the gene matches: 13. Germline V gene sequence: CDR1 KGHDR, CDR2 SFDVKD. This chain's CDR3 is CATSEQCPRDRGVYGYTF. The CDR3 DNA reads as TGTGCCACCAGTGAGCAGTGTCCAAGGGACAGGGGGGTCTATGGCTACACCTTC.

This clone was recorded only once. The chain recombines TRBV11-2 with TRBJ2-5; perhaps TRBD2 as D (6 bases). CDR1 SGHAT and CDR2 FQNNGV come from the germline V gene. The CDR3 is made up of 16 amino acids. Trimming cost V 1 base and J 3 bases, with 15 bases left between them. For the CDR3, the DNA is TGTGCCAGCAGCTTAGTTTCATCGGGGGTGGAAGAGACCCAGTACTTC. Translating gives CASSLVSSGVEETQYF.

The chain links TRBV2 to TRBJ2-1; the D is unclear. Germline V gene sequence: CDR1 SNHLY, CDR2 FYNNEI. This CDR3 is built from 13 residues. V dropped 6 bases and J dropped 9 bases, with 15 bases sitting between them. The chain's CDR3 is CASRDQVRPEQFF. CDR3 DNA sequence: TGTGCCAGCAGGGATCAGGTACGACCTGAGCAGTTCTTC.

This chain connects TRBV10-1 to TRBJ1-2, with D unclear. This CDR3 has 13 residues. Trimming left V 11 bases short and J 0 bases short, with 13 bases between. CDR1 WNHNN and CDR2 SYGVQD come from the germline V gene (reference sequence). CDR3 sequence reads: CADYGATNYGYTF. CDR3 coding DNA: TGCGCCGACTACGGAGCGACTAACTATGGCTACACCTTC.

The chain is built from TRBV11-1 and TRBJ1-1; no firm D call. The CDR3 is 14 residues long. Trimming took 0 bases from V and 5 from J, leaving 10 bases between them. CDR1 is SGHAT and CDR2 is FQDESV in the germline V gene (reference sequence). CDR3 loop: CASSLAGDGTEAFF. The DNA for the CDR3 is TGTGCCAGCAGCTTAGCGGGAGACGGGACTGAAGCTTTCTTT. The full variable domain, rest sourced from reference TRBV11-1 and TRBJ1-1, is EAEVAQSPRYKITEKSQAVAFWCDPISGHATLYWYRQILGQGPELLVQFQDESVVDDSQLPKDRFSAERLKGVDSTLKIQPAELGDSAMYLCASSLAGDGTEAFFGQGTRLTVV.

The V call is TRBV7-2, the J call TRBJ1-2, with 7 bases lining up with TRBD1. The germline V gene has CDR1 SGHTA and CDR2 FQGNSA. The ends lost 4 bases at V and 3 bases at J; junction bases unmatched: 5. CDR3 length: 14 residues. The CDR3 spells CASSYAQGDYGYTF. The CDR3 nucleotides read TGTGCCAGCAGCTACGCTCAGGGGGACTATGGCTACACCTTC.

The genes are TRBV19 and TRBJ1-2; D is perhaps TRBD1 (5 bases). There are 14 residues in the CDR3. Germline V gene sequence: CDR1 LNHDA, CDR2 SQIVND (reference sequence). Trimming shortened V by 3 bases and J by 6 bases, and 14 bases separated the two germline ends. The CDR3 protein is CASSMAGRAHGYTF. CDR3 in DNA: TGTGCCAGTAGTATGGCAGGGAGGGCCCATGGCTACACCTTC.

J is TRBJ1-2 and V is TRBV5-1; 7 bases map to TRBD1. The germline V gene encodes CDR1 SGHRS and CDR2 YFSETQ. Unmatched junction bases numbered 5, after V lost 2 bases and J lost 1 base. CDR3 size: 15 residues. The CDR3 region has the DNA TGCGCCAGCAGCTTTCGGACAGGTGATAACTATGGCTACACCTTC. Its protein product is CASSFRTGDNYGYTF. Based on the CDR3 plus reference TRBV5-1 and TRBJ1-2, the full variable domain is KAGVTQTPRYLIKTRGQQVTLSCSPISGHRSVSWYQQTPGQGLQFLFEYFSETQRNKGNFPGRFSGRQFSNSRSEMNVSTLELGDSALYLCASSFRTGDNYGYTFGSGTRLTVV.